This TCR beta chain was obtained from a study of response to subunit inactivated influenza vaccine. The study, taken as a whole, reports: The authors put forward the suggestion that each seasonal influenza vaccination may bring in only a limited number of new T cells.

Each CDR3 protein is one row after TCRdb ran MiXCR on the RT-PCR reads. The data show about 500,000 distinct CDR3 sequences, over 10% seen once. The table lists this clonotype with many counts. Its antigen is not known. CDR1 is DFQATT and CDR2 is SNEGSKA in the germline V gene (reference sequence). There are 13 residues in the CDR3. V was cut by 3 bases and J by 0 bases, with 8 bases left in between. This receptor was obtained from a man aged 50 or older who received an inactivated influenza vaccine. This chain joins TRBV20-1 and TRBJ1-2; no definite D call. Sample: PBMCs from blood, taken about 40 days after vaccination. The chain's CDR3 is CSASVISNYGYTF. The CDR3 DNA reads TGCAGTGCTAGCGTGATTTCTAACTATGGCTACACCTTC.